What follows describes a single T cell receptor (beta chain). Its antigen is unknown. V lost 5 bases and J lost 2; bases outside the gene matches: 3. This CDR3 comprises 15 residues. The germline V gene encodes CDR1 ENHRY and CDR2 SYGVKD. Original processing notes: ImmunoSEQ only sent back junction sequences with no quality scores, so filtering was done differently. The method was immunoSEQ multiplex PCR; TCRdb's version includes in-frame clones alone and lacks a portion of them. The V and J calls and clone size are taken from that table; D and trimming were inferred from the DNA. The data hold hundreds of thousands of clones, with around three quarters observed a single time. The record originates from a study of shared clonotypes between healthy human individuals. Regarding the study as a whole: A limitation of the genetic and exposure-history diversity represented arose from few donors.

This sequence originates from a middle-aged woman in good health. Some clones in this sample may be carry-over from other donors' samples. The specimen sequenced was PBMCs. The chain has TRBV10-3 and TRBJ2-5, with 12 bases matching TRBD1. This CDR3 is CAISRDRGPQETQYF. CDR3 sequence (DNA): TGTGCCATCAGTCGGGACAGGGGGCCGCAAGAGACCCAGTACTTC.